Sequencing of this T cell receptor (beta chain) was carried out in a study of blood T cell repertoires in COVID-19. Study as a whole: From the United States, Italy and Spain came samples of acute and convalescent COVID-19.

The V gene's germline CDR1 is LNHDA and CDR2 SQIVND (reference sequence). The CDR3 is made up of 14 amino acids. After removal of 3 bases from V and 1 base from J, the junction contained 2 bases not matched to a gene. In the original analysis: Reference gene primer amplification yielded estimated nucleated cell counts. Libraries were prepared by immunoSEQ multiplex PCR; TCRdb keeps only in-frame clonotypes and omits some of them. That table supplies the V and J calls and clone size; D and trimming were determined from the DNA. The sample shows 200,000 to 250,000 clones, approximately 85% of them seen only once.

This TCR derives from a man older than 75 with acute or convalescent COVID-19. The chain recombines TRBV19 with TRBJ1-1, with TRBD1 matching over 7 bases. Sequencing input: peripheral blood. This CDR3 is CASSIRTGNTEAFF. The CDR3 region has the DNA TGTGCCAGTAGTATTCGGACAGGGAACACTGAAGCTTTCTTT.